The clone carrying this TCR beta chain turned up a few times. Its antigen is currently unknown. This entry is derived from a study of shared clonotypes between healthy human individuals. Study-level findings and limits: Sampling involved blood alone; tissue repertoires likely differ. Clonotype sharing among donors likely depends on sequencing depth.

Original data processing: ImmunoSEQ output lacked quality scores and full-length reads, limiting matched filtering. The method was immunoSEQ multiplex PCR; TCRdb's version includes in-frame clones alone and lacks a portion of them. D and trimming were read from the DNA, whereas the V and J calls and clone size are those reported in that table. The table shows 75,000 to 100,000 clones, with around 43% occurring only once. Germline V gene sequence: CDR1 MNHEY, CDR2 SMNVEV (reference sequence). Trimming shortened V by 3 bases and J by 9 bases, and 12 bases separated the two germline ends. This CDR3 has 12 amino acids.

The receptor was derived from a woman aged 40 to 49 in good health. Some clones in this sample may be carry-over from other donors' samples. Sequenced sample: PBMCs. The rearrangement uses TRBV27 and TRBJ2-7; tentative D call: TRBD2 (6 bases). CDR3 DNA: TGTGCCAGCAGTTTGACTAGAGGTCGGCAGTACTTC. Amino acids: CASSLTRGRQYF.